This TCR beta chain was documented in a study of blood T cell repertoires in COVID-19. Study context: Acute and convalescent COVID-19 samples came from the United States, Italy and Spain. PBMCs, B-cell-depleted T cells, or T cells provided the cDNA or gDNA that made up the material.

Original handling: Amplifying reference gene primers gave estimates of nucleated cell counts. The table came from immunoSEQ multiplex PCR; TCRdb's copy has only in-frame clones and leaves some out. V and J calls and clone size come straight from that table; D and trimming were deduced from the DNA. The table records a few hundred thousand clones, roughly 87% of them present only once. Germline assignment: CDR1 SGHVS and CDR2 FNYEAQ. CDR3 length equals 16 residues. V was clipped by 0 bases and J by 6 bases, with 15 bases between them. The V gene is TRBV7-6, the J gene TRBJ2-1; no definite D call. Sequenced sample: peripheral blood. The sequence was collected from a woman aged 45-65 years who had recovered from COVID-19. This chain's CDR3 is CASSLADPRSRNEQFF. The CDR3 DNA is TGTGCCAGCAGCTTAGCCGACCCAAGGAGTCGCAATGAGCAGTTCTTC.